A single sample gave rise to the 31 T cell receptor beta chains below, sequenced in a study of response to subunit inactivated influenza vaccine. TCRdb called the RT-PCR reads again in MiXCR, with one record for every CDR3 protein. The repertoire has about 540,000 distinct CDR3 sequences, approximately 20% of them found once; the top ten carry around 2.8%. These same records also appear under a second study, on T cells expressing NK-cell markers. That paper adds: 5'RACE template switching built TCR beta cDNA with unique molecular identifiers.

The source was CD4+ T cells sorted from PBMCs, collected 11 to 12 days after vaccination. The receptor set was obtained from a man aged 50 or older who received an inactivated influenza vaccine.

This clonotype was counted a few times. The rearrangement links TRBV20-1 to TRBJ2-3, with 7 bases matching TRBD2. The CDR3 is 15 amino acids. Germline loops: CDR1 DFQATT, CDR2 SNEGSKA (reference sequence). V lost 6 bases to trimming and J lost 3 bases; unmatched junction nucleotides: 12. For the CDR3, the DNA is TGCAGTGCCCAGGGTCGGCGGGAGAGTACAGATACGCAGTATTTT. It is translated as CSAQGRRESTDTQYF.

This chain joins TRBV7-2 and TRBJ2-5; D is perhaps TRBD1 (6 bases). With 3 bases removed from V and 3 bases from J, the gap between germline ends came to 8 bases. Germline lookup yields CDR1 SGHTA and CDR2 FQGNSA. The CDR3 has 13 residues. The CDR3 DNA sequence: TGTGCCAGCAGCTTTAGACAGGAAGAGACCCAGTACTTC. The encoded protein is CASSFRQEETQYF. The full variable domain, with the rest looked up from reference TRBV7-2 and TRBJ2-5, is GAGVSQSPSNKVTEKGKDVELRCDPISGHTALYWYRQSLGQGLEFLIYFQGNSAPDKSGLPSDRFSAERTGGSVSTLTIQRTQQEDSAVYLCASSFRQEETQYFGPGTRLLVL.

The chain recombines TRBV9 with TRBJ1-6; 7 positions match TRBD1. The CDR3 covers 16 residues. Germline V CDR1 and CDR2: SGDLS, YYNGEE. With V trimmed by 4 bases and J by 7 bases, 11 bases remained unmatched. DNA of the CDR3: TGTGCCAGCAGCCCGAGAACAGGGGCCAAAAATTCACCCCTCCACTTT. The encoded protein is CASSPRTGAKNSPLHF.

This chain uses TRBV24-1 with TRBJ2-7; D is uncertain. Germline V gives CDR1 KGHDR, CDR2 SFDVKD. V lost 3 bases and J lost 7, with 9 bases in between. The CDR3 has 12 residues. DNA of the CDR3: TGTGCCACCAGTGATGCCGAGAGGGAGCAGTACTTC. Its protein is CATSDAEREQYF.

V usage is TRBV5-8 and J usage is TRBJ1-1, with unresolved D. Trimming pared 1 base from V and 1 base from J, leaving 11 bases between. Germline values: CDR1 SGHTS, CDR2 YDEGEE. The CDR3 loop spans 15 amino acids. As DNA, the CDR3 is TGTGCCAGCAGCTTGTTGTCTTCCGGGAACACTGAAGCTTTCTTT. This translates into CASSLLSSGNTEAFF.

In the case of this clonotype: A clone one base away is much larger, so this may be a read error. This rearrangement joins TRBV29-1 to TRBJ2-1; 10 positions match TRBD2. The CDR3 contains 16 residues. The germline gives CDR1 SQVTM, CDR2 ANQGSEA. The junction had 7 bases not matched to a gene; V was cut back by 4 bases and J by 1 base. The CDR3 sequence: CSVVLAGERSYNEQFF. CDR3 coding DNA: TGCAGCGTTGTTCTAGCGGGAGAGAGGTCCTACAATGAGCAGTTCTTC.

The J gene is TRBJ2-7, the V gene TRBV3-1; no definite D call. Germline-derived CDR1 and CDR2 are LGHDT and YNNKEL (reference sequence). V was trimmed by 1 base and J by 5 bases, leaving 9 bases between them. The CDR3 spans 13 residues. The CDR3 DNA sequence: TGTGCCAGCAGCCAAGTTTCGGGCCACGAGCAGTACTTC. Its translation is CASSQVSGHEQYF.

V usage is TRBV15 and J usage is TRBJ2-1, with TRBD2 matching 10 bases. Germline V gene data show CDR1 as LNHNV and CDR2 as YYDKDF (reference sequence). The junction had 7 bases not matched to a gene; V was cut back by 0 bases and J by 8 bases. The CDR3 extends over 16 amino acids. The CDR3 here is CATSRDRASGRYEQFF. The CDR3 region has the DNA TGTGCCACCAGCAGAGATCGGGCTAGCGGGAGATATGAGCAGTTCTTC.

This clonotype turned up a few times. The rearrangement joins TRBV7-2 to TRBJ1-6; 9 bases agree with TRBD1. Germline V gene data show CDR1 as SGHTA and CDR2 as FQGNSA. This CDR3 has 15 amino acids. V dropped 6 bases and J dropped 4; count of bases not matched to a gene: 4. The CDR3 DNA follows: TGTGCCAGCAGACAGGGGGCCCTTTATAATTCACCCCTCCACTTT. This encodes CASRQGALYNSPLHF.

This clonotype has a handful of counts. This rearrangement joins TRBV7-9 to TRBJ2-3; 14 nucleotides match TRBD2. Trimming cost V 4 bases and J 1 base; bases outside gene matches: 4. This CDR3 has 17 amino acids. CDR1 and CDR2 (germline): SEHNR, FQNEAQ (reference sequence). CDR3 region: CASSSGLAGAGTDTQYF. CDR3 DNA sequence: TGTGCCAGCAGCTCGGGACTAGCGGGAGCGGGCACAGATACGCAGTATTTT.

The chain employs TRBV4-1 and TRBJ2-5; D is perhaps TRBD2 (5 bases). CDR1 is MGHRA, CDR2 YSYEKL, per germline. Trimming removed 3 bases at V and 5 bases at J, with 10 bases between. CDR3 length equals 13 residues. The CDR3, as DNA: TGCGCCAGCAGCCATTCCCGGGATGAGACCCAGTACTTC. Its translation: CASSHSRDETQYF.

The chain is built from TRBV5-6 and TRBJ2-1; perhaps TRBD2 as D (6 bases). The germline CDR1 and CDR2 sequences are SGHDT and YYEEEE. Deletions cut 1 base from V and 8 bases from J, with 13 bases between. CDR3 size: 14 residues. CDR3 protein: CASSLMAGGHEQFF. The DNA of the CDR3 is TGTGCCAGCAGCTTGATGGCAGGAGGGCATGAGCAGTTCTTC.

The chain employs TRBV28 and TRBJ2-5; D may be TRBD1 (6 bases). This CDR3 comprises 12 residues. Germline V gene data show CDR1 as MDHEN and CDR2 as SYDVKM. Trimming left V 6 bases short and J 7 bases short, with 12 bases between. The CDR3 sequence is CASRQGRGTQYF. Written as DNA, the CDR3 is TGTGCCAGCAGACAGGGTCGGGGGACCCAGTACTTC.

The chain combines TRBV10-3 with TRBJ2-1; D possibly matches TRBD1 or TRBD2 (6 bases each). The length of the CDR3 is 15 residues. Germline V gene sequence: CDR1 ENHRY, CDR2 SYGVKD. Trimming stripped 10 bases from V and 9 bases from J, with 25 bases between. CDR3: CATSAGGSPSVEQFF. CDR3 sequence (DNA): TGTGCCACCTCCGCCGGGGGCTCTCCTTCCGTTGAGCAGTTCTTC.

The CDR3 DNA is TGTGCCAGCAGTTACTCTCCTAGCGGGTCTCGCGGTGAGCAGTTCTTC. This gives the protein CASSYSPSGSRGEQFF. The rearrangement joins TRBV6-5 to TRBJ2-1, with 8 bases matching TRBD2. V lost 0 bases to trimming and J lost 9 bases; unmatched junction nucleotides: 10. This CDR3 region has 16 residues. Looked up from germline, CDR1 is MNHEY and CDR2 is SVGAGI.

The chain uses TRBV29-1 and TRBJ2-4; the D gene is possibly TRBD2 (6 bases). The CDR3 extends over 15 amino acids. The V end was cut by 4 bases, the J end by 2 bases, with 15 bases between. In germline, CDR1 is SQVTM, CDR2 ANQGSEA. The CDR3 spells CSVGVRDLTKNIQYF. DNA for the CDR3: TGCAGCGTTGGGGTCAGGGACTTGACCAAAAACATTCAGTACTTC.

V usage is TRBV30 and J usage is TRBJ2-7, with D perhaps given as TRBD1 or TRBD2 (5 bases each). Trimming took off 2 bases at V and 11 bases at J, with 16 bases between the two ends. The CDR3 covers 12 residues. Per the germline V gene, CDR1 is GTSNPN and CDR2 is SVGIG (reference sequence). CDR3 in amino acids: CAWSLGAPVKYF. CDR3 nucleotide sequence: TGTGCCTGGAGTCTCGGGGCCCCGGTCAAGTACTTC.

This clonotype was seen a handful of times. This chain uses TRBV29-1 with TRBJ2-1; unclear D gene. There are 15 residues in the CDR3. V shed 6 bases and J shed 1 base, with 16 bases lying between them. CDR1 is SQVTM and CDR2 is ANQGSEA in the germline V gene. CDR3 bases: TGCAGCGTCGCCCACCGACTCCTATCCTACAATGAGCAGTTCTTC. The encoded protein is CSVAHRLLSYNEQFF.

There are a few counts of this clonotype. The J gene is TRBJ1-2, the V gene TRBV28; D is possibly TRBD1 (5 bases). With 7 bases removed from V and 7 bases from J, the gap between germline ends came to 19 bases. Germline lookup yields CDR1 MDHEN and CDR2 SYDVKM. This CDR3 has 14 residues. This CDR3 reads CASTLRPGGAGYTF. The DNA of the CDR3 is TGTGCCAGCACGCTCCGACCGGGGGGTGCTGGCTACACCTTC.

This clonotype was counted a few times. This chain links TRBV6-2 or TRBV6-3 with TRBJ1-5; no reliable D call. CDR1 is MNHEY and CDR2 is SVGEGT in the germline V gene. This CDR3 contains 17 residues. V lost 5 bases, J lost 0 bases, and 17 bases lay in between. CDR3 sequence (DNA): TGTGCCAGCAGTCTTAAGGCGGGAGTTAATAGCAATCAGCCCCAGCATTTT. This translates into CASSLKAGVNSNQPQHF.

This rearrangement joins TRBV6-1 to TRBJ2-5; D is possibly TRBD1 (5 bases). Trimming shortened V by 6 bases and J by 4 bases, and 15 bases separated the two germline ends. Germline V gene sequence: CDR1 MNHNS, CDR2 SASEGT. CDR3 length: 14 residues. The CDR3 nucleotides read TGTGCCAGCAGCCCCGGAGACAGTCGAGAGACCCAGTACTTC. Amino acid sequence: CASSPGDSRETQYF.

The chain is built from TRBV20-1 and TRBJ1-2, with a possible D match to TRBD1 (6 bases). The V end lost 5 bases, the J end lost 8 bases, and 30 bases lay between the germline ends. The CDR3 is made up of 17 amino acids. The germline CDR1 and CDR2 sequences are DFQATT and SNEGSKA (reference sequence). The CDR3 loop is CSASQTGAGLGVMGYTF. The DNA for the CDR3 is TGCAGTGCTTCCCAGACAGGAGCGGGCTTGGGTGTCATGGGCTACACCTTC.

This clonotype was counted only a few times. The V gene is TRBV5-6, the J gene TRBJ1-2; 9 nucleotides match TRBD1. The V and J ends lost 0 bases and 7 bases, in that order; junction bases with no gene match: 7. CDR1 and CDR2 from the germline V gene are SGHDT and YYEEEE. The CDR3 has 15 residues. The CDR3 nucleotides read TGTGCCAGCAGCTTGGGGGACAGGGACCTCCCTGGCTACACCTTC. The encoded protein is CASSLGDRDLPGYTF.

This chain uses TRBV20-1 with TRBJ2-7; TRBD1 aligns across 10 bases. This CDR3 has 14 residues. Germline V gives CDR1 DFQATT, CDR2 SNEGSKA (reference sequence). With 6 bases clipped from V and 3 bases from J, the junction kept 8 bases outside the gene matches. CDR3 DNA sequence: TGCAGTGCACAGGGACAGGGGATTATCTACGAGCAGTACTTC. Its protein product is CSAQGQGIIYEQYF.

This clonotype was observed a handful of times. V is TRBV28 and J is TRBJ2-7, with D possibly matching TRBD2 (6 bases). The germline CDR1 and CDR2 sequences are MDHEN and SYDVKM. The CDR3 totals 12 residues. V was pared by 4 bases and J by 6 bases, with 10 bases between. The CDR3 reads CASSSTGVEQYF. DNA of the CDR3: TGTGCCAGCAGTTCTACGGGGGTCGAGCAGTACTTC.

This clonotype was seen only a few times. This rearrangement joins TRBV12-3 or TRBV12-4 to TRBJ2-1; 9 bases fit TRBD2. The CDR3 runs 17 residues. V lost 7 bases to trimming and J lost 7 bases; unmatched junction nucleotides: 17. The CDR3 loop is CASIPQRVAGGRNEQFF. The DNA of the CDR3 is TGTGCCAGCATCCCCCAACGGGTCGCGGGAGGGCGGAATGAGCAGTTCTTC.

The genes are TRBV7-9 and TRBJ2-4; no reliable D call. CDR1 is SEHNR, CDR2 FQNEAQ, per germline (reference sequence). CDR3 size: 14 residues. V was shortened by 3 bases and J by 3 bases, with 9 bases between the two germline ends. CDR3 nucleotides: TGTGCCAGCAGCTTTCGAGACCTCAAAAACATTCAGTACTTC. This gives the protein CASSFRDLKNIQYF.

This clonotype has just a few counts. The genes are TRBV12-3 or TRBV12-4 and TRBJ1-4; D is unresolved. The ends were cut back, 3 bases at V and 4 bases at J, with 6 bases in the middle. The CDR3 has 13 amino acids. CDR3 amino acids: CASSFRLNEKLFF. The CDR3 region has the DNA TGTGCCAGCAGTTTCCGTCTTAATGAAAAACTGTTTTTT.

The V call is TRBV6-2 or TRBV6-3, the J call TRBJ2-1; 10 bases map to TRBD2. Per germline, CDR1 MNHEY and CDR2 SVGEGT. V dropped 7 bases and J dropped 7; count of bases not matched to a gene: 10. The CDR3 spans 15 residues. The CDR3 here is CASIFSGGGRNEQFF. CDR3 coding DNA: TGTGCCAGCATCTTCAGCGGGGGGGGAAGAAATGAGCAGTTCTTC.

This clonotype was seen a few times. The chain recombines TRBV20-1 with TRBJ2-7; 8 positions match TRBD2. The CDR3 sequence is 14 residues long. Losses at the gene ends were 4 bases for V and 2 bases for J; bases not matched to a gene: 7. Germline-derived CDR1 and CDR2 are DFQATT and SNEGSKA (reference sequence). CDR3 in amino acids: CSATREGRPYEQYF. The CDR3 nucleotides are TGCAGTGCTACCCGGGAGGGCCGGCCCTACGAGCAGTACTTC.

This clonotype was detected a few times. This chain uses TRBV5-1 with TRBJ1-6; TRBD1 agrees at 8 bases. CDR3 length: 14 amino acids. The germline CDR1 and CDR2 sequences are SGHRS and YFSETQ. The ends lost 4 bases at V and 7 bases at J; junction bases unmatched: 4. The CDR3 coding sequence is TGCGCCAGCAGCATCGGACAGGGAAATTCACCCCTCCACTTT. It codes for CASSIGQGNSPLHF.